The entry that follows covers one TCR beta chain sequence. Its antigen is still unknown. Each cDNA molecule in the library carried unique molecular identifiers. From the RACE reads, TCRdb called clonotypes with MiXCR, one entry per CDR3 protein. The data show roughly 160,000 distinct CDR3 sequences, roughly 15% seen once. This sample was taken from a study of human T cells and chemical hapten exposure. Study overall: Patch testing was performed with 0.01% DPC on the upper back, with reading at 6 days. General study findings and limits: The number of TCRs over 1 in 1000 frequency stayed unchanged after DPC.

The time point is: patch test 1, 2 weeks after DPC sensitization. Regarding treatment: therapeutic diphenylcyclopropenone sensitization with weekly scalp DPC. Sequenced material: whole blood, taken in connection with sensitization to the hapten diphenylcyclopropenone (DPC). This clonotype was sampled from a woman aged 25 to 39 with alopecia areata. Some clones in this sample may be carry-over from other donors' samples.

For the CDR3, the DNA is TGTGCCAGCAGAGGGACACCGAACACCGGGGAGCTGTTTTTT. This translates into CASRGTPNTGELFF. The gene calls are TRBV12-3 or TRBV12-4 and TRBJ2-2; D perhaps matches TRBD1 (6 bases). The CDR3 runs to 14 residues. V was cut by 6 bases and J by 0 bases, with 8 bases left in between.